This entry lists 2 T cell receptor beta chains sequenced from one sample in a study of OX40 agonist ivuxolimab in advanced cancers. Here immunoSEQ multiplex PCR was the method, and the copy in TCRdb shows in-frame clones only, minus some. The profile shows about 55,000 clones, about 90% of them singletons. Specimen: CD4+ or CD8+ T cells sorted from blood, collected in a trial of the OX40 agonist ivuxolimab. The receptor set was obtained from an adult with an advanced solid tumor such as melanoma, head and neck, liver or kidney cancer.

The gene calls are TRBV5-5 and TRBJ1-5, with unresolved D. V lost 1 base, J lost 0 bases, and 8 bases lay in between. CDR3 length: 15 residues. CDR1 and CDR2 (germline): SGHKS, YYEKEE (reference sequence). CDR3 protein: CASSLLTNSNQPQHF. CDR3 coding DNA: TGTGCCAGCAGCTTGTTAACGAATAGCAATCAGCCCCAGCATTTT. Drawing the rest from reference TRBV5-5 and TRBJ1-5, the complete variable domain is DAGVTQSPTHLIKTRGQQVTLRCSPISGHKSVSWYQQVLGQGPQFIFQYYEKEERGRGNFPDRFSARQFPNYSSELNVNALLLGDSALYLCASSLLTNSNQPQHFGDGTRLSIL.

The chain couples TRBV28 to TRBJ2-1; perhaps TRBD2 as D (5 bases). The ends were cut back, 2 bases at V and 7 bases at J, with 9 bases in the middle. This CDR3 contains 13 residues. Germline values: CDR1 MDHEN, CDR2 SYDVKM. CDR3: CASSLRGGNEQFF. The CDR3 region has the DNA TGTGCCAGCAGTTTACGGGGTGGTAATGAGCAGTTCTTC.